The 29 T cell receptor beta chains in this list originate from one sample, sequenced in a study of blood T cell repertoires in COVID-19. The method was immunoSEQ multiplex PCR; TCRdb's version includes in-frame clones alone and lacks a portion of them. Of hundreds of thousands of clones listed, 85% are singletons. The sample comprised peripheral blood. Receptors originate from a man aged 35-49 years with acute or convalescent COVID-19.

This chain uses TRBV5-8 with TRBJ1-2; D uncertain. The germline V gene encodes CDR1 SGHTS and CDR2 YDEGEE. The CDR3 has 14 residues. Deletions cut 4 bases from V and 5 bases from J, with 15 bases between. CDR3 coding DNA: TGTGCCAGCAGCCCAGAGGGAACTTTTTATGGCTACACCTTC. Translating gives CASSPEGTFYGYTF.

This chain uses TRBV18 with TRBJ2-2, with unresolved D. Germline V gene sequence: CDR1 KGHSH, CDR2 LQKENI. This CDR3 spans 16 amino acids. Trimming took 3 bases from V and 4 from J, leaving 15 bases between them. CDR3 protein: CASSPQTIPATGELFF. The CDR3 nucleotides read TGTGCCAGCTCACCCCAAACTATACCGGCCACCGGGGAGCTGTTTTTT.

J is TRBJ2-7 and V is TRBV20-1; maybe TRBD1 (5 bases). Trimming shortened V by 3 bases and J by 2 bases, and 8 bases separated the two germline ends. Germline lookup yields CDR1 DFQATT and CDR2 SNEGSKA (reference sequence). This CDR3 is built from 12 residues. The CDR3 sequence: CSASSGTYEQYF. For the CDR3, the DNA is TGCAGTGCTAGTTCAGGGACCTACGAGCAGTACTTC.

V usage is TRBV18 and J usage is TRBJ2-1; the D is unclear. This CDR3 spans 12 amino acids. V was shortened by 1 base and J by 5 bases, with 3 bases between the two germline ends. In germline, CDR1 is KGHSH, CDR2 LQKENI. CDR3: CASSPLDNEQFF. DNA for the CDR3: TGTGCCAGCTCACCACTCGACAATGAGCAGTTCTTC.

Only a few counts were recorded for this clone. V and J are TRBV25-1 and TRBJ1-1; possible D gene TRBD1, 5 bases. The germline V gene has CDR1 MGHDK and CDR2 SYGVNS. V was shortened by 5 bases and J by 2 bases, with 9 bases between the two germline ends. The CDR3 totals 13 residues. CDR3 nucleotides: TGTGCCAGCAGTAGCGACAGCAACACTGAAGCTTTCTTT. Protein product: CASSSDSNTEAFF.

CDR3: CASSSSLRSGDTQYF. CDR3 bases: TGTGCCAGCAGCTCCTCTCTCAGAAGCGGAGATACGCAGTATTTT. This sequence joins TRBV9 and TRBJ2-3; possible D gene TRBD2, 5 bases. CDR1 and CDR2 from the germline V gene are SGDLS and YYNGEE. The CDR3 has 15 amino acids. V lost 4 bases, J lost 5 bases, and 17 bases lay in between. Full variable domain (missing parts from reference TRBV9 and TRBJ2-3): DSGVTQTPKHLITATGQRVTLRCSPRSGDLSVYWYQQSLDQGLQFLIQYYNGEERAKGNILERFSAQQFPDLHSELNLSSLELGDSALYFCASSSSLRSGDTQYFGPGTRLTVL.

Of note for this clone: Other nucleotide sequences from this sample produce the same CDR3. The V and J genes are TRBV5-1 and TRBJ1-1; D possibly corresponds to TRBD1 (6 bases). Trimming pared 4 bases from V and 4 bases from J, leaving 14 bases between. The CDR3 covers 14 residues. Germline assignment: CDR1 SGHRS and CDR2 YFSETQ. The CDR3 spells CASSLGGGGTEAFF. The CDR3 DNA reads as TGCGCCAGCAGCCTGGGGGGAGGGGGCACTGAAGCTTTCTTT.

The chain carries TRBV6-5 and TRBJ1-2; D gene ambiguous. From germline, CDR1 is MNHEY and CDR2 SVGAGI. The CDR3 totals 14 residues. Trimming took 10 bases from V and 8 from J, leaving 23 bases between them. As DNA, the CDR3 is TGTGCCACAAACCACGGGAATTCTATCCAGGGCTACACCTTC. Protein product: CATNHGNSIQGYTF.

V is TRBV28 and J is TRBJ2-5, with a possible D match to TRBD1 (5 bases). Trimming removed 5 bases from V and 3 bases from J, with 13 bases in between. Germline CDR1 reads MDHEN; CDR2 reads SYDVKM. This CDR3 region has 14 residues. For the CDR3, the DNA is TGTGCCAGCAGTCCTGACAGAAGGAAAGAGACCCAGTACTTC. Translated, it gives CASSPDRRKETQYF.

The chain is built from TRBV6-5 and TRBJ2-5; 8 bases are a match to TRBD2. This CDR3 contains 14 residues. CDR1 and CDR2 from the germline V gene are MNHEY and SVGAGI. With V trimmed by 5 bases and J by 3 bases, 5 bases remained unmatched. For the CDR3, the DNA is TGTGCCAGCAGTCAACTAGCGGTAAAAGAGACCCAGTACTTC. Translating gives CASSQLAVKETQYF.

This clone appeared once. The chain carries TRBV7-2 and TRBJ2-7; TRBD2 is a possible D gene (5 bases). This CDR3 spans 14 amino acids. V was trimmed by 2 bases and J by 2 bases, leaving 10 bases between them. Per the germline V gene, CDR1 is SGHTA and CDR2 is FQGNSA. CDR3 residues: CASSLQQRTYEQYF. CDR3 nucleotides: TGTGCCAGCAGCTTACAACAGCGGACCTACGAGCAGTACTTC. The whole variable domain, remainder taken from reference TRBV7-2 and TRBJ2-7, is GAGVSQSPSNKVTEKGKDVELRCDPISGHTALYWYRQSLGQGLEFLIYFQGNSAPDKSGLPSDRFSAERTGGSVSTLTIQRTQQEDSAVYLCASSLQQRTYEQYFGPGTRLTVT.

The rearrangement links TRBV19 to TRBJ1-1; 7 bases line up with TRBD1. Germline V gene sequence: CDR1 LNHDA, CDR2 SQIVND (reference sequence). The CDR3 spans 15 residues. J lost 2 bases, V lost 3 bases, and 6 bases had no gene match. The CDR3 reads CASSMAGQRNTEAFF. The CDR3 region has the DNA TGTGCCAGTAGTATGGCGGGACAGCGAAACACTGAAGCTTTCTTT.

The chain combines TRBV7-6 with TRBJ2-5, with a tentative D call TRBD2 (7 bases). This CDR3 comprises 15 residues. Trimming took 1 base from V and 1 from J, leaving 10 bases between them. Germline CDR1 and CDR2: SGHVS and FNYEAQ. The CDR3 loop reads CASSLVGGGQETQYF. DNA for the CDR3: TGTGCCAGCAGCTTAGTGGGAGGGGGCCAAGAGACCCAGTACTTC.

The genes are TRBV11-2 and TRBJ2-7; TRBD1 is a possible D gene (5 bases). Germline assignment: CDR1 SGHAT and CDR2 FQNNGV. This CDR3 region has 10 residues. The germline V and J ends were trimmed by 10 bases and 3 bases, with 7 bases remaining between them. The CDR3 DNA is TGTGCCACTCAGGGCTACGAGCAGTACTTC. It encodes CATQGYEQYF.

The CDR3 DNA reads as TGCGCCAGCACCCCTCAACAGCTAACAAGGAACACCGGGGAGCTGTTTTTT. As protein: CASTPQQLTRNTGELFF. This rearrangement joins TRBV5-1 to TRBJ2-2; no clear D. Germline CDR1 SGHRS, CDR2 YFSETQ. The CDR3 is 17 residues long. V gave up 6 bases and J gave up 1 base, with 19 bases separating them.

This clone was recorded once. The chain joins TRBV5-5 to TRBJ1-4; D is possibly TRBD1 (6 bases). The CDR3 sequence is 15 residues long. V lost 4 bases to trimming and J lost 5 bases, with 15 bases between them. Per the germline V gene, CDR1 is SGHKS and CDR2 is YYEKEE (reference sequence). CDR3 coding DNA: TGTGCCAGCAGCACACGGACAGAACCGAATGAAAAACTGTTTTTT. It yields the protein CASSTRTEPNEKLFF.

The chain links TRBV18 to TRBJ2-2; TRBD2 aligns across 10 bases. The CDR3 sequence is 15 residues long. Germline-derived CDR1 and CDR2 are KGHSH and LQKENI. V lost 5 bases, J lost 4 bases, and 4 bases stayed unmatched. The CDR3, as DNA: TGTGCCAGCTCATCCTCTAGCGGGGGCACCGGGGAGCTGTTTTTT. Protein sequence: CASSSSSGGTGELFF.

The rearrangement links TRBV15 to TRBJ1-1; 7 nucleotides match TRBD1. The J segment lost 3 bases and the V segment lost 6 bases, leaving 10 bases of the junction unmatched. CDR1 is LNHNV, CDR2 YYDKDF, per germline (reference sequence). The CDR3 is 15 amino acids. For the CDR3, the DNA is TGTGCCACCAGATCCGGCGGGCAGGGGGACACTGAAGCTTTCTTT. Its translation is CATRSGGQGDTEAFF.

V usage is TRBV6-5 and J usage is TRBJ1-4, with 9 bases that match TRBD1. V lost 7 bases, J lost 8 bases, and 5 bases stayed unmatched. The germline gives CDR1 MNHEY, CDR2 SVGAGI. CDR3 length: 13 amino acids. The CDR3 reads CASTYDRGEKLFF. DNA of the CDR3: TGTGCCAGCACCTATGACAGGGGGGAAAAACTGTTTTTT.

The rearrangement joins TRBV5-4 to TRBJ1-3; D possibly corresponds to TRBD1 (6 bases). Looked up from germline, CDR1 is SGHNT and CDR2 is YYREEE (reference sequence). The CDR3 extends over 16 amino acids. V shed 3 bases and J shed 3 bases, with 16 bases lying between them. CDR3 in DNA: TGTGCCAGCAGCTCGGCGGGGGCTTTGGGTGGAAACACCATATATTTT. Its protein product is CASSSAGALGGNTIYF.

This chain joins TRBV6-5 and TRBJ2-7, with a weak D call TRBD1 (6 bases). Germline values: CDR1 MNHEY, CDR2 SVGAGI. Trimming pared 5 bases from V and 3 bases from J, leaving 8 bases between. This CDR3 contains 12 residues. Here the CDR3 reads CASSRDNYEQYF. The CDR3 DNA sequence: TGTGCCAGCAGTAGGGACAACTACGAGCAGTACTTC.

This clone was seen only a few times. The CDR3 reads CASSYLDRDYGYTF. The CDR3 region has the DNA TGTGCCAGCTCCTACCTCGACAGGGACTATGGCTACACCTTC. V usage is TRBV18 and J usage is TRBJ1-2; TRBD1 agrees at 7 bases. Germline V gene lookup returns CDR1 KGHSH and CDR2 LQKENI. V lost 6 bases to trimming and J lost 3 bases; unmatched junction nucleotides: 7. The CDR3 consists of 14 residues. The full variable domain, rest sourced from reference TRBV18 and TRBJ1-2, is NAGVMQNPRHLVRRRGQEARLRCSPMKGHSHVYWYRQLPEEGLKFMVYLQKENIIDESGMPKERFSAEFPKEGPSILRIQQVVRGDSAAYFCASSYLDRDYGYTFGSGTRLTVV.

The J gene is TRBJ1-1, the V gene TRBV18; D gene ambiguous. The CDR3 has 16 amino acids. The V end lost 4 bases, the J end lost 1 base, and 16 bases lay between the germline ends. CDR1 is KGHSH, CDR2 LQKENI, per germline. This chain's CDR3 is CASSRTVIAENTEAFF. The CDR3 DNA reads TGTGCCAGCTCACGTACGGTCATAGCGGAGAACACTGAAGCTTTCTTT. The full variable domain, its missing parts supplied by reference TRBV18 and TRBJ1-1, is NAGVMQNPRHLVRRRGQEARLRCSPMKGHSHVYWYRQLPEEGLKFMVYLQKENIIDESGMPKERFSAEFPKEGPSILRIQQVVRGDSAAYFCASSRTVIAENTEAFFGQGTRLTVV.

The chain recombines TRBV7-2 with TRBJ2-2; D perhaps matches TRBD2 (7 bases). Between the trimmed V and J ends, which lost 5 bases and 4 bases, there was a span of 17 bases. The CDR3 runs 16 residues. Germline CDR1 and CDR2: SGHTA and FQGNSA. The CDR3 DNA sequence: TGTGCCAGCAGCCTCGGGGCGGGGGCCCTCACCGGGGAGCTGTTTTTT. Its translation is CASSLGAGALTGELFF.

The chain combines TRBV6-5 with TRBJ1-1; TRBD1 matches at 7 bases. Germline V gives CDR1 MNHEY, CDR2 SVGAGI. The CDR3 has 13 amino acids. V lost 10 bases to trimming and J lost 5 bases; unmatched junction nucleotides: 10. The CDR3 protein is CATKRGQTTEAFF. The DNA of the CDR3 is TGTGCCACCAAGAGGGGACAGACGACTGAAGCTTTCTTT.

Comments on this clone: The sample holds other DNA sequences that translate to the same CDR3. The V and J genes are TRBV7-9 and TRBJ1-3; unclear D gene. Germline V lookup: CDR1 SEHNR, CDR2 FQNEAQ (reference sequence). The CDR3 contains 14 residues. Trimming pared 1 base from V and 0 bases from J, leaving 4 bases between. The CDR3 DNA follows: TGTGCCAGCAGCTTAGATAACTCTGGAAACACCATATATTTT. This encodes CASSLDNSGNTIYF.

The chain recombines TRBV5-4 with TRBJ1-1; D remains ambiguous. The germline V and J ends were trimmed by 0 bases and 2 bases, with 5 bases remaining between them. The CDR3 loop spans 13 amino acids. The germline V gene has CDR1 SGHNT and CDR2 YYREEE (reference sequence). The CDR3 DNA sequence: TGTGCCAGCAGCTTGGCCAGAAACACTGAAGCTTTCTTT. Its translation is CASSLARNTEAFF. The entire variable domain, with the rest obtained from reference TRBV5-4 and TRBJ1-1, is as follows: ETGVTQSPTHLIKTRGQQVTLRCSSQSGHNTVSWYQQALGQGPQFIFQYYREEENGRGNFPPRFSGLQFPNYSSELNVNALELDDSALYLCASSLARNTEAFFGQGTRLTVV.

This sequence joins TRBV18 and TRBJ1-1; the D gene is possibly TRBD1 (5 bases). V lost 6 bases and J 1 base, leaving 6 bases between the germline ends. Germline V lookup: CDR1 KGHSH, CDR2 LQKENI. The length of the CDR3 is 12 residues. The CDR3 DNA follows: TGTGCCAGCTCGACAGCGAACACTGAAGCTTTCTTT. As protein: CASSTANTEAFF.

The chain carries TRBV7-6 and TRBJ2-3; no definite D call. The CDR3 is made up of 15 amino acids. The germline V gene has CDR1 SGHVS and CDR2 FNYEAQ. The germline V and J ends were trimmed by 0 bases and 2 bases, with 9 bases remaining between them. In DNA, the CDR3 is TGTGCCAGCAGCTTAGCGGTCTCTACCACAGATACGCAGTATTTT. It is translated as CASSLAVSTTDTQYF. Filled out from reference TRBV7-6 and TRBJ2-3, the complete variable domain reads GAGVSQSPRYKVTKRGQDVALRCDPISGHVSLYWYRQALGQGPEFLTYFNYEAQQDKSGLPNDRFSAERPEGSISTLTIQRTEQRDSAMYRCASSLAVSTTDTQYFGPGTRLTVL.